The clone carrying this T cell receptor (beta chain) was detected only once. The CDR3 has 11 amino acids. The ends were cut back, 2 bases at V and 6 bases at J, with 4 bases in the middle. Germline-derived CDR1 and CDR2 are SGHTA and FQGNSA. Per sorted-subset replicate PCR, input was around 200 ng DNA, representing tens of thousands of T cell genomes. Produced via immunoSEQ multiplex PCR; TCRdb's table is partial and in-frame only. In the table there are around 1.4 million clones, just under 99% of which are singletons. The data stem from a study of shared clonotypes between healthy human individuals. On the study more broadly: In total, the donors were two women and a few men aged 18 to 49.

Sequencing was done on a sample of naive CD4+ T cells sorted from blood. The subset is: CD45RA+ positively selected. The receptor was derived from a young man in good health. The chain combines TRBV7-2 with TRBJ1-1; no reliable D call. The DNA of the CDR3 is TGTGCCAGCAGCTTATGGGCTGAAGCTTTCTTT. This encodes CASSLWAEAFF.